The present entry profiles one T cell receptor beta chain with its context. Sequenced by immunoSEQ multiplex PCR; TCRdb stores in-frame clones only, minus some. Of about 53,000 clones listed, about nine tenths were seen once; the top ten hold more than 13%. This sample is part of a study of control samples from healthy donors and cancer patients. Germline assignment: CDR1 SGHRS and CDR2 YFSETQ. V dropped 4 bases and J dropped 2 bases, with 12 bases sitting between them. CDR3 length: 14 residues. The TCR comes from a man between 60 and 70 years old with head and neck cancer. What was sequenced was PBMCs. V usage is TRBV5-1 and J usage is TRBJ2-5; D might be TRBD1 or TRBD2, each matching 5 bases. The CDR3 nucleotides are TGCGCCAGCAGCGATCAGGGAGTACAAGAGACCCAGTACTTC. Translating it yields CASSDQGVQETQYF.